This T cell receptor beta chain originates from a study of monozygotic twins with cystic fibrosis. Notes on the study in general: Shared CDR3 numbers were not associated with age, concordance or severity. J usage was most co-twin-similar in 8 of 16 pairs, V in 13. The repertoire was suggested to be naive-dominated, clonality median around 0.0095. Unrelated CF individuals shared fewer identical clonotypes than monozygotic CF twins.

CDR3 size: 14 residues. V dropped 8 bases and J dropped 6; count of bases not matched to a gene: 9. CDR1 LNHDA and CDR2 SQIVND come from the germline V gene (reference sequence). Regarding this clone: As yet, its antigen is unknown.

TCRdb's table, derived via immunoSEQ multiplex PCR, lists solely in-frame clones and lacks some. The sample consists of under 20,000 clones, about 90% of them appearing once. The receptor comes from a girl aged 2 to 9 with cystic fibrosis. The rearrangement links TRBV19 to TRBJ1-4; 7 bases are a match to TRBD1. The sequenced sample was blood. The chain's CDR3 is CASGDTGVDEKLFF. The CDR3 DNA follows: TGTGCCAGTGGGGATACAGGGGTTGATGAAAAACTGTTTTTT.